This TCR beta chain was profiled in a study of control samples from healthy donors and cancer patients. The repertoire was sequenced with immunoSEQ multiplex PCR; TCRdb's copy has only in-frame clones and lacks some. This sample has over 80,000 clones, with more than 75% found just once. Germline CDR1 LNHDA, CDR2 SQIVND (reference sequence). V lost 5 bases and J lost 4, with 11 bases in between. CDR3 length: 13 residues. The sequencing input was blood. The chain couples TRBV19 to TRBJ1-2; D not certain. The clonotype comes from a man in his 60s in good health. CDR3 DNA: TGTGCCAGTAGTCCCGACACCACCTATGGCTACACCTTC. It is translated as CASSPDTTYGYTF.